The entry below gives a single TCR beta chain sequence along with its context. It has no known antigen specificity. Base qualities were left out, and no much larger clone turns up one base away. The CDR3 contains 17 residues, cysteine and phenylalanine counted. Of all the DNA, just the CDR3 is kept, 51 bases in frame from base 1. As encoded in the germline V gene, CDR1 is LGHNA while CDR2 is YSLEER. Relative to germline, V is missing 2 bases and J is missing 4 bases, with 7 bases of the junction outside any gene match. The donors were included in the validation cohort of over a hundred subjects, a group kept apart from the roughly 690-subject first cohort. The sample comes from a study of cytomegalovirus exposure and HLA in healthy donors (dated by TCRdb to 2015 to 2018). Background on the whole study: According to a later analysis, one platform produced both the roughly 120 validation repertoires and the roughly 640 repertoires of the first cohort. The study was designed to test whether signatures of past pathogen exposure could be identified by cataloging public T cell receptors. Besides the first cohort of more than 650 subjects, a separate validation cohort made up of 95 to 150 different subjects was used. The study combined high-throughput TCR immunosequencing, statistical association of individual TCRs with disease status, and machine learning to predict cytomegalovirus infection status.

The study at large found these results: Cytomegalovirus status was reported to be diagnosed by the classifier with high specificity and sensitivity in both the original and validation cohorts. A total of fewer than 200 TCR beta chains were listed by the study as associated with cytomegalovirus. Across donors, most TCR sequences were observed very rarely, whereas some public TCRs were present in many individuals. A later analysis had no HLA typing for the validation cohort, so co-occurrence there was scored across all 130 or so repertoires. Subsequent analysis determined that TCRs grouped into clusters in the first cohort also showed a tendency toward co-occurrence across the roughly 110 validation repertoires, and approximately 94% of cluster scores exceeded 0. The authors suggested that the approach could potentially be extended to other disease states and immunological phenotypes. In vitro tests confirmed that a few of the cytomegalovirus-associated TCR beta chains recognize cytomegalovirus antigens.

The library was generated by the immunoSEQ multiplex PCR assay. Per the original workflow: To diagnose cytomegalovirus status from the catalog of TCR beta chain sequences, a statistical classification framework was built. TCRdb retrieved this table from immuneACCESS and kept in-frame rearrangements only. Not all clones are present; in checked studies, unresolved V genes account for under half, and no reason is known for the remainder. V, J and clone size derive from that table, while D and trimming were established from the DNA sequence. The sample contains about 130,000 clones, around nine tenths of them found a single time. The ten largest clonotypes hold approximately 1.3% of the sample.

In this chain, TRBV4-3 is recombined with TRBJ2-2; TRBD1 lines up with 10 middle nucleotides. The specimen sequenced was PBMCs. The receptor was isolated from a man aged 30-40 years in good health and CMV-seronegative. In nucleotides, the sequence is TGCGCCAGCAGCCAAACCTCTGGACAGGGGGGCACCGGGGAGCTGTTTTTT. It is translated as CASSQTSGQGGTGELFF.